One TCR beta chain is described in this entry. This record belongs to a study of blood T cells in healthy people across ages. Primers used in a second PCR of about 6 to 12 cycles were a sample-barcoded 5' primer and a J-beta primer mix. MiXCR was run by TCRdb on the 5' RACE reads, yielding one entry per CDR3 protein. The data contain around 2 million distinct CDR3 sequences, approximately 40% of them singletons. This CDR3 is 14 amino acids long. CDR1 SGDLS and CDR2 YYNGEE come from the germline V gene. The V segment lost 3 bases and the J segment 3 bases; nucleotides outside the gene matches: 5. The TCR originated in a human donor in good health. The V call is TRBV9, the J call TRBJ1-2; 7 nucleotides align to TRBD1. The sequenced sample consisted of blood. This CDR3 reads CASSATTGYYGYTF. CDR3 DNA: TGTGCCAGCAGCGCGACGACAGGGTACTATGGCTACACCTTC.